The rows below give T cell receptor beta chains drawn from one sample of a study of shared T cell receptors in the human thymus. Clones were sequenced by immunoSEQ multiplex PCR, and TCRdb holds only the in-frame ones, with some missing. Altogether 700,000 to 750,000 clones are present, roughly 88% being singletons, with the ten largest covering 0.0095% to 0.013%. The sample also formed part of further work on human thymus T cells.

Source material: thymocytes. The source of these receptors is a girl less than two years old with a congenital heart defect. The CDR3 runs from the conserved cysteine through the conserved F or W. Fields, in order: D gene, clone size, V gene, J gene, CDR3 DNA, CDR3 protein. D genes are given only for firm matches. Some rows mark clone size as missing; the rest say once, few, many or name a class of expanded clone.

>TRBD1|-|TRBV5-8|TRBJ1-1
TGTGCCAGCAGGAAGGACAGGGAAGGGTACACTGAAGCTTTCTTT
CASRKDREGYTEAFF
>TRBD1|-|TRBV19|TRBJ1-2
TGTGCCAGTAGTCTCCGGACAGGACCAACGGGCTACACCTTC
CASSLRTGPTGYTF
>TRBD1|-|TRBV6-5|TRBJ1-4
TGTGCCAGCAGCTCCGTACAGGGGGTCGGTGAAAAACTGTTTTTT
CASSSVQGVGEKLFF
>-|-|TRBV4-1|TRBJ2-1
TGCGCCAGCAGACATGTTGAGACTACTCACAATGAGCAGTTCTTC
CASRHVETTHNEQFF
>-|-|TRBV6-5|TRBJ1-5
TGTGCCAGCAGTCGGAATCAGGGGAATCAGCCCCAGCATTTT
CASSRNQGNQPQHF
>TRBD2|-|TRBV27|TRBJ2-2
TGTGCCAGCAGTGCCCGGGGGGGCGGAACCGGGGAGCTGTTTTTT
CASSARGGGTGELFF
>TRBD2|-|TRBV10-3|TRBJ2-7
TGTGCAACGGGCCCTGGGCGGGGGGACGCCTACGAGCAGTACTTC
CATGPGRGDAYEQYF
>-|-|TRBV25-1|TRBJ2-7
TGTGCCAGCAGCCCAAAATCCCGGCGACAGGTTGCCTACGAGCAGTACTTC
CASSPKSRRQVAYEQYF
>-|-|TRBV10-3|TRBJ1-2
TGTGCCATCAGTGAGTCGCCCAACACAGGGTGCTATGGCTACACCTTC
CAISESPNTGCYGYTF
>-|-|TRBV27|TRBJ1-1
TGTGCCAGCAGTTTAATTCCGCTATGGGGGGGGAACACTGAAGCTTTCTTT
CASSLIPLWGGNTEAFF
>-|-|TRBV6-1|TRBJ1-5
TGTGCCAGCACCATTACTGACAGCCGCAATCAGCCCCAGCATTTT
CASTITDSRNQPQHF
>TRBD1|-|TRBV5-4|TRBJ2-3
TGTGCCAGCAGCTTGTTGGGCAGGGGGCCAGATACGCAGTATTTT
CASSLLGRGPDTQYF
>TRBD1|-|TRBV2|TRBJ1-5
TGTGCCAGCAGTGAAGACAGTCAGGGGGCGGATCAGCCCCAGCATTTT
CASSEDSQGADQPQHF
>TRBD1|-|TRBV6-1|TRBJ1-1
TGTGCCAGCAGTGGAAAACCGGGACAGGGGGCGCGGTGGGCTTTCTTT
CASSGKPGQGARWAFF
>-|-|TRBV6-6|TRBJ2-5
TGTGCCAGCAGTTATTTGGGGCTACGGGAGACCCAGTACTTC
CASSYLGLRETQYF
>TRBD1|-|TRBV28|TRBJ2-4
TGTGCCAGCAGTACCCAGGGGGCGGCCAAAAACATTCAGTACTTC
CASSTQGAAKNIQYF
>-|-|TRBV2|TRBJ1-2
TGTGCCAGCAGTGAGGTCAGGGGTACCTATGGCTACACCTTC
CASSEVRGTYGYTF
>TRBD2|-|TRBV2|TRBJ2-3
TGTGCCAGCGGGCGGGGGGACACAGATACGCAGTATTTT
CASGRGDTDTQYF
>TRBD1|few|TRBV4-1|TRBJ1-1
TGCGCCAGCAGCCAGTCGTCAGGGGGAAACACTGAAGCTTTCTTT
CASSQSSGGNTEAFF
>-|-|TRBV11-2|TRBJ1-2
TGTGCCAGCACCCATTCGCGGATTCCGTTAGCTAACTATGGCTACACCTTC
CASTHSRIPLANYGYTF
>-|-|TRBV20-1|TRBJ1-2
TGCAGTGCTAGATCAGGTGGCTACACCTTC
CSARSGGYTF
>TRBD1|-|TRBV2|TRBJ1-2
TGTGCCAGCAGTGAAAACGGGACAGCAGCTAACTATGGCTACACCTTC
CASSENGTAANYGYTF